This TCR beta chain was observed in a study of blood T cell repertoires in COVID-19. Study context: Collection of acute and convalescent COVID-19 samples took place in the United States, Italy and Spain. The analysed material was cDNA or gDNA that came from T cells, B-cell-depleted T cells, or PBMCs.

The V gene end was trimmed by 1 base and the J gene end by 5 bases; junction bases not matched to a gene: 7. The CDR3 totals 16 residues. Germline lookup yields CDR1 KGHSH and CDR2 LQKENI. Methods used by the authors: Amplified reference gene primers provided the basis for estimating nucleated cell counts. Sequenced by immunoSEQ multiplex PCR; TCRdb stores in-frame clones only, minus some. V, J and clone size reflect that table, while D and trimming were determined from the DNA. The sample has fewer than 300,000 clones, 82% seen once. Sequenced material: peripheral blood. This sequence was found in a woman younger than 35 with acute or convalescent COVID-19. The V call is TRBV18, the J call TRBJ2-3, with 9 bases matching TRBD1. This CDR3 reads CASSPHAGTGIDTQYF. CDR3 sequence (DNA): TGTGCCAGCTCACCACACGCCGGGACAGGGATAGATACGCAGTATTTT.